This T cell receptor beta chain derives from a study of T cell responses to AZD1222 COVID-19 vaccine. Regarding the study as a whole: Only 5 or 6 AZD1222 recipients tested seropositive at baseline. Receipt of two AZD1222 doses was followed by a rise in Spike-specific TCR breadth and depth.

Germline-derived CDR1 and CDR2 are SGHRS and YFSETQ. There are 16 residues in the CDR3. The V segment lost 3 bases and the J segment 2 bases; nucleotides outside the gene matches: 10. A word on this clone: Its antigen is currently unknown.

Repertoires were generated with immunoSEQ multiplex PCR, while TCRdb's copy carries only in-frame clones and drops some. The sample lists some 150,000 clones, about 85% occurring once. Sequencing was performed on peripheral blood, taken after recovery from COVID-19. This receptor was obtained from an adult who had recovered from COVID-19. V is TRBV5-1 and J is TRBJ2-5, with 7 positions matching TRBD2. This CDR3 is CASSWGGVPQQETQYF. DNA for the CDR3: TGCGCCAGCAGCTGGGGGGGAGTGCCCCAGCAAGAGACCCAGTACTTC.